The 10 T cell receptor beta chains below all came from one sample that was sequenced in a study of PD-L1 blockade in urothelial cancer. TCRdb's copy holds only in-frame clones and misses some; the assay was immunoSEQ multiplex PCR. The sample consists of 60,000 or so clones, about 80% of them appearing once. The sample in question was PBMCs, obtained around atezolizumab (anti-PD-L1) treatment. The source is a man between 65 and 85 years old with urothelial cancer.

This sequence joins TRBV18 and TRBJ1-3, with a weak D call TRBD1 (5 bases). Germline V gene sequence: CDR1 KGHSH, CDR2 LQKENI. V shed 2 bases and J shed 2 bases, with 7 bases lying between them. The CDR3 covers 14 residues. The CDR3 DNA is TGTGCCAGCTCACCATCAGGGACTGGAAACACCATATATTTT. Amino acids: CASSPSGTGNTIYF.

The rearrangement links TRBV28 to TRBJ2-1, with 11 bases identical to TRBD1. Germline V CDR1 and CDR2: MDHEN, SYDVKM. V gave up 2 bases and J gave up 5 bases; unmatched junction bases: 2. The CDR3 extends over 15 amino acids. The CDR3 is CASSLGTGGHNEQFF. The DNA of the CDR3 is TGTGCCAGCAGTTTAGGGACAGGGGGACACAATGAGCAGTTCTTC.

A single count supports this clone. The chain joins TRBV7-2 to TRBJ1-1, with D perhaps matching TRBD1 (5 bases). The V and J ends lost 5 bases and 7 bases respectively, with 20 bases between them. Germline V gene lookup returns CDR1 SGHTA and CDR2 FQGNSA. The CDR3 runs to 15 residues. CDR3 bases: TGTGCCAGCAGCCCCCGACAGAATTCCAGACTTGAAGCTTTCTTT. Amino acids: CASSPRQNSRLEAFF.

The chain joins TRBV23-1 to TRBJ2-5; possibly TRBD2 for D (5 bases). TRBV23-1 is designated an ORF whose function remains uncertain. This CDR3 contains 16 residues. Trimming left V 0 bases short and J 5 bases short, with 16 bases between. CDR3 sequence (DNA): TGCGCCAGCAGTCAATCATCCTGTGGACGGAGGGAGACCCAGTACTTC. Protein: CASSQSSCGRRETQYF.

The chain links TRBV18 to TRBJ2-3, with 7 bases aligning to TRBD1. This CDR3 is built from 16 residues. Germline-derived CDR1 and CDR2 are KGHSH and LQKENI. J was trimmed by 2 bases and V by 3 bases; bases with no gene match: 8. In nucleotides, the CDR3 is TGTGCCAGCTCACCCGCCCGGACAGGTCACACAGATACGCAGTATTTT. Translating it yields CASSPARTGHTDTQYF.

V is TRBV7-2 and J is TRBJ1-1; TRBD1 is a possible D gene (6 bases). Trimming took off 5 bases at V and 0 bases at J, with 13 bases between the two ends. CDR1 is SGHTA and CDR2 is FQGNSA in the germline V gene. The CDR3 totals 15 residues. This CDR3 reads CASSNGQTLNTEAFF. DNA of the CDR3: TGTGCCAGCAGCAACGGACAGACCTTGAACACTGAAGCTTTCTTT.

The rearrangement joins TRBV30 to TRBJ2-5; D may be TRBD2 (6 bases). V lost 5 bases and J 5 bases, leaving 6 bases between the germline ends. Germline V gene data show CDR1 as GTSNPN and CDR2 as SVGIG (reference sequence). The CDR3 is made up of 10 amino acids. The CDR3 DNA sequence: TGTGCCTGGGCGGGGGAGACCCAGTACTTC. Protein: CAWAGETQYF.

The chain is built from TRBV12-5 and TRBJ2-1, with 12 nucleotides matching TRBD2. The germline V gene has CDR1 LGHNT and CDR2 FRNRAP. The CDR3 has 15 amino acids. Losses at the gene ends were 6 bases for V and 2 bases for J; bases not matched to a gene: 2. The CDR3 coding sequence is TGTGCTAGTGGCCGGACTAGCGGGACCTACAATGAGCAGTTCTTC. It codes for CASGRTSGTYNEQFF. Supplemented by reference TRBV12-5 and TRBJ2-1, the full variable domain reads DARVTQTPRHKVTEMGQEVTMRCQPILGHNTVFWYRQTMMQGLELLAYFRNRAPLDDSGMPKDRFSAEMPDATLATLKIQPSEPRDSAVYFCASGRTSGTYNEQFFGPGTRLTVL.

This clone was detected once. The chain uses TRBV5-6 and TRBJ2-4; D gene unclear. This CDR3 has 13 amino acids. The V and J ends lost 2 bases and 8 bases respectively, with 11 bases between them. Germline lookup yields CDR1 SGHDT and CDR2 YYEEEE. This CDR3 is CASSLSRLDIQYF. CDR3 DNA: TGTGCCAGCAGCTTAAGCAGGTTGGACATTCAGTACTTC.

V usage is TRBV7-3 and J usage is TRBJ2-3; D not certain. Germline lookup yields CDR1 SGHTA and CDR2 FQGTGA. Trimming pared 5 bases from V and 6 bases from J, leaving 9 bases between. The CDR3 runs 12 residues. This chain's CDR3 is CASSPDLDTQYF. Here the CDR3 DNA reads TGTGCCAGCAGCCCTGACTTGGATACGCAGTATTTT.